The clone carrying this TCR beta chain was seen at least ten times. This specimen belongs to a study of T-cell reconstitution after alpha-beta-depleted transplantation in children. The CDR3 runs to 16 residues. V was pared by 0 bases and J by 4 bases, with 10 bases between. Germline loops: CDR1 LGHDT, CDR2 YNNKEL (reference sequence). Unique molecular identifiers tagged the TCRbeta library. TCRdb ran MiXCR on the PCR reads and lists one entry per CDR3 protein. The profile shows about half a million distinct CDR3 sequences, around 13% of them singletons. This TCR derives from a human donor who donated a stem cell graft to a child with combined immunodeficiency. The V and J genes are TRBV3-1 and TRBJ2-6; tentatively, D is TRBD1 (5 bases). The input for sequencing was PBMCs from the stem cell graft donor, taken from the stem cell graft. The CDR3 region has the DNA TGTGCCAGCAGCCAAGATTTAGGGGCAGGGGCCAACGTCCTGACTTTC. The encoded protein is CASSQDLGAGANVLTF.